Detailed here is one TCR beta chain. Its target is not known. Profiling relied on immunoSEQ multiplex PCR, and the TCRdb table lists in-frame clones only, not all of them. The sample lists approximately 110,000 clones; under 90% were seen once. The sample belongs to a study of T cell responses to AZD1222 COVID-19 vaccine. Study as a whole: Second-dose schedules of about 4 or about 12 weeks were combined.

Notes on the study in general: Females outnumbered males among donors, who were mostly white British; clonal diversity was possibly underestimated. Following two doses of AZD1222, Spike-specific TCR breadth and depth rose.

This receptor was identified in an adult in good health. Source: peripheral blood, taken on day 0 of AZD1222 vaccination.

The CDR3 bases are TGCAGCGTCGCACTTGGAGGGGGCAAAGATACGCAGTATTTT. It yields the protein CSVALGGGKDTQYF. The V and J genes are TRBV29-1 and TRBJ2-3, with a tentative D call TRBD1 (7 bases). Germline CDR1 SQVTM, CDR2 ANQGSEA. The V end was cut by 6 bases, the J end by 5 bases, with 18 bases between. The CDR3 length is 14 residues.